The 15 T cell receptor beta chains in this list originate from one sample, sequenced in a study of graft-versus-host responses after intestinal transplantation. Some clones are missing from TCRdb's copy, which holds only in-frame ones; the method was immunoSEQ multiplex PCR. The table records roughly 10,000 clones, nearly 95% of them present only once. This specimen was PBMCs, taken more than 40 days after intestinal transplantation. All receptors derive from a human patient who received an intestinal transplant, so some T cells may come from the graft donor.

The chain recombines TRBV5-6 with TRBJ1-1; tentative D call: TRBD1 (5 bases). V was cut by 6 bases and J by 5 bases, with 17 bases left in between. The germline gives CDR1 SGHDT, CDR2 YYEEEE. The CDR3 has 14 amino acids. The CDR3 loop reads CASTPLRGGTEAFF. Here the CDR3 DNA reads TGTGCCAGCACCCCCTTACGGGGGGGAACTGAAGCTTTCTTT.

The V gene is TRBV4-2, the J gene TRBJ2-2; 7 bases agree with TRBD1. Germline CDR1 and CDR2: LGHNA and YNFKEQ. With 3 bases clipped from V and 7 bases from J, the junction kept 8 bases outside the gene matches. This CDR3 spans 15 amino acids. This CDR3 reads CASSQTGQPDGELFF. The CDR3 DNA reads TGTGCCAGCAGCCAGACGGGACAGCCGGACGGGGAGCTGTTTTTT.

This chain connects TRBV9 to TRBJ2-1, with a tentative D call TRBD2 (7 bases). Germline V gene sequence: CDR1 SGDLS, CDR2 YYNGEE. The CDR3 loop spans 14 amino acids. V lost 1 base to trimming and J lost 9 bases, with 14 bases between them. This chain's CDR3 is CASSVSEGGGEQFF. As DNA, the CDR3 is TGTGCCAGCAGCGTAAGTGAGGGAGGGGGTGAGCAGTTCTTC. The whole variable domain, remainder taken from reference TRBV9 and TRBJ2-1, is DSGVTQTPKHLITATGQRVTLRCSPRSGDLSVYWYQQSLDQGLQFLIQYYNGEERAKGNILERFSAQQFPDLHSELNLSSLELGDSALYFCASSVSEGGGEQFFGPGTRLTVL.

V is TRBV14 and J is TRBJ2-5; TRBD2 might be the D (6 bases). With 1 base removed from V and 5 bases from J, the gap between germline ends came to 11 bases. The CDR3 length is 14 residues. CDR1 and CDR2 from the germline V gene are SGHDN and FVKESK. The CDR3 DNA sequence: TGTGCCAGCAGCCAAGGAGGGCGGGGTGAGACCCAGTACTTC. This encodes CASSQGGRGETQYF.

In DNA form, the CDR3 reads TGTGCCACCTCCCTTATAGCACCTAGGCCCAATTCACCCCTCCACTTT. This encodes CATSLIAPRPNSPLHF. The V and J genes are TRBV19 and TRBJ1-6; no firm D call. This CDR3 region has 16 residues. Trimming took off 10 bases at V and 7 bases at J, with 23 bases between the two ends. In germline, CDR1 is LNHDA, CDR2 SQIVND (reference sequence).

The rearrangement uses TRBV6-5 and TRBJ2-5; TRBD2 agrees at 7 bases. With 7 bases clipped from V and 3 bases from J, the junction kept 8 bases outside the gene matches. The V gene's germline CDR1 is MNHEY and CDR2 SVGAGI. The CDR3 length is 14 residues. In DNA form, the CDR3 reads TGTGCCAGCACCTCAGCGGGGTCGAAAGAGACCCAGTACTTC. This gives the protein CASTSAGSKETQYF.

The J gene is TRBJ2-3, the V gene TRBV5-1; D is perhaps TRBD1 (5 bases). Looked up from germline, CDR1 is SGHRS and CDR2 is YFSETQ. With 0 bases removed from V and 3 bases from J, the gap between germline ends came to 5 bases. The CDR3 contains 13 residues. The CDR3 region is CASSLEGTDTQYF. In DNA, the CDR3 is TGCGCCAGCAGCTTGGAGGGGACAGATACGCAGTATTTT. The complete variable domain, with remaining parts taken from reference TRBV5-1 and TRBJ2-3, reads KAGVTQTPRYLIKTRGQQVTLSCSPISGHRSVSWYQQTPGQGLQFLFEYFSETQRNKGNFPGRFSGRQFSNSRSEMNVSTLELGDSALYLCASSLEGTDTQYFGPGTRLTVL.

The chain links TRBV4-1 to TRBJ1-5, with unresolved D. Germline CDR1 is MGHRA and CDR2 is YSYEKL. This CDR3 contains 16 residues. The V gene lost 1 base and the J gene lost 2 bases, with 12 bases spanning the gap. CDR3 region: CASSQGLGTGNQPQHF. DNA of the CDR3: TGCGCCAGCAGCCAAGGCCTGGGTACGGGCAATCAGCCCCAGCATTTT.

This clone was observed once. This CDR3 reads CASRLTGGKEGYTF. Here the CDR3 DNA reads TGTGCAAGTCGCTTAACAGGGGGCAAAGAGGGCTACACCTTC. The chain recombines TRBV12-2 with TRBJ1-2; TRBD1, the table's D call, lacks a check against the DNA. TRBV12-2 is marked as a pseudogene. This CDR3 has 14 residues.

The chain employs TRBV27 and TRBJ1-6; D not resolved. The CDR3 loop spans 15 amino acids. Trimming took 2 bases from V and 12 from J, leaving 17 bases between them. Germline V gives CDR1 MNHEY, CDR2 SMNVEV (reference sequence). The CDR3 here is CASSLAWTPNLPLHF. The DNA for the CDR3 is TGTGCCAGCAGTTTAGCCTGGACTCCCAACTTACCCCTCCACTTT.

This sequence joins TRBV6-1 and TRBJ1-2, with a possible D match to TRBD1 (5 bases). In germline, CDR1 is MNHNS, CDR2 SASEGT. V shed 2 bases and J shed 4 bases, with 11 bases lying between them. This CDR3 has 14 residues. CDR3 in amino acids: CASSEPGLSYGYTF. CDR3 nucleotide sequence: TGTGCCAGCAGTGAACCAGGGTTGAGCTATGGCTACACCTTC.

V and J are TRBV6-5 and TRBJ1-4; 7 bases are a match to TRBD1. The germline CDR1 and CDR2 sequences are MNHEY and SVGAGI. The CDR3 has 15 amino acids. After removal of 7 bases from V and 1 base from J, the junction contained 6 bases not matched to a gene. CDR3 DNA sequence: TGTGCCAGCACCAAAAACAGGGGAACTAATGAAAAACTGTTTTTT. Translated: CASTKNRGTNEKLFF.

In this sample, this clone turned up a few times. This chain's CDR3 is CASSLAGGFYNEQFF. CDR3 nucleotides: TGTGCCAGCAGCTTAGCGGGGGGGTTTTACAATGAGCAGTTCTTC. The V call is TRBV7-3, the J call TRBJ2-1, with TRBD2 identical over 9 bases. V trimming: 2 bases; J trimming: 4 bases; junction bases outside the gene matches: 3. Germline CDR1 and CDR2: SGHTA and FQGTGA. This CDR3 is 15 amino acids long.

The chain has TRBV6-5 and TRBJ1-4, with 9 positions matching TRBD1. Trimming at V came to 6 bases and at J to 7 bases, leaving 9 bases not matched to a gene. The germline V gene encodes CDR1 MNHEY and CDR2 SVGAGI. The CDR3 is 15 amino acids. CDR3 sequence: CASRQGADTREKLFF. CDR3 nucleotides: TGTGCCAGCAGACAGGGGGCGGATACTCGTGAAAAACTGTTTTTT.

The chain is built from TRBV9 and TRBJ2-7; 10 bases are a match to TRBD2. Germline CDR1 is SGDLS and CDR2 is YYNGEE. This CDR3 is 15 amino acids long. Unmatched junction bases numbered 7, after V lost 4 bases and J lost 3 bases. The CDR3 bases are TGTGCCAGCAGCCCGTCAGGACTAGCGGACTACGAGCAGTACTTC. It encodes CASSPSGLADYEQYF. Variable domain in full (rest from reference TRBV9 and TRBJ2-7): DSGVTQTPKHLITATGQRVTLRCSPRSGDLSVYWYQQSLDQGLQFLIQYYNGEERAKGNILERFSAQQFPDLHSELNLSSLELGDSALYFCASSPSGLADYEQYFGPGTRLTVT.